This TCR beta chain comes out of a study of persistence of HIV-infected CD4 T cells. Findings of the study overall: TCR analyses could not target the rare provirus-carrying CMV-responding cells.

Germline V lookup: CDR1 LGHNA, CDR2 YNFKEQ. The V segment lost 4 bases and the J segment 4 bases; nucleotides outside the gene matches: 3. This CDR3 is built from 15 residues. This clone has only one observation. Its antigen is not known. Lysates of CMV-infected fibroblasts at 10 ug/mL stimulated these cells. Memory cells lacking CD40L and CD69 with high CD45RO were sorted. This was the immunoSEQ version 4 assay in survey mode. Measured with immunoSEQ multiplex PCR; TCRdb has only the in-frame clones, and not every one. Of roughly 32,000 clones listed, roughly 82% are singletons. The chain combines TRBV4-2 with TRBJ2-1; 11 positions match TRBD2. Sequenced material: CD4+ T cells sorted from PBMCs after roughly 17-hour stimulation, taken from a patient who received antiretroviral therapy. The clonotype originates from an adult man with HIV who was CMV-seropositive. The CDR3 DNA reads TGTGCCAGCAGCCGTAGCGGGGGGGCTTACAATGAGCAGTTCTTC. Residues: CASSRSGGAYNEQFF.